Shown below are 2 T cell receptor beta chains from a single sample sequenced in a study of T cells in Graves' hyperthyroidism and ophthalmopathy (dated by TCRdb to between 2018 and 2021). To prepare the library, multiplex PCR was applied. TCRdb names Illumina HiSeq 2000 as the instrument used. The TCR beta CDR3 regions were amplified from RNA transcripts. The first round of RT-PCR for the TCR CDR3 was performed with the HTBI primer set and the Qiagen OneStep RT-PCR kit. TCRdb reanalyzed the raw reads on its own, using fastp at Q25 for trimming and MiXCR for clone calling, and kept in-frame beta chains. Rows are unified per CDR3 protein, each entry keeping the most common DNA and genes. The sample table records roughly 580,000 distinct CDR3 sequences; about 15% of these occur just once. 5.8% of the sample rests with the top ten. The sequenced material came from blood. These receptor sequences come from a young woman with Graves' hyperthyroidism that later progressed to Graves' ophthalmopathy.

This clonotype was seen many times. The DNA for the CDR3 is TGCGCCAGCAGCCTGAGGCAGGGACCGGATACGCAGTATTTT. Protein product: CASSLRQGPDTQYF. The chain links TRBV5-1 to TRBJ2-3, with D perhaps matching TRBD1 or TRBD2 (5 bases each). Per germline, CDR1 SGHRS and CDR2 YFSETQ. The CDR3 is 14 amino acids. V was shortened by 4 bases and J by 6 bases, with 15 bases between the two germline ends. The full variable domain, with the rest looked up from reference TRBV5-1 and TRBJ2-3, is KAGVTQTPRYLIKTRGQQVTLSCSPISGHRSVSWYQQTPGQGLQFLFEYFSETQRNKGNFPGRFSGRQFSNSRSEMNVSTLELGDSALYLCASSLRQGPDTQYFGPGTRLTVL.

There are a few counts of this clonotype. CDR3 nucleotide sequence: TGTGCCAGCCAGGGGAGTGGCTACACCTTC. It encodes CASQGSGYTF. The chain uses TRBV4-2 and TRBJ1-2, with TRBD1 as a possible D gene (6 bases). The CDR3 runs to 10 residues. Germline CDR1 reads LGHNA; CDR2 reads YNFKEQ. The V and J ends lost 8 bases and 7 bases respectively, with 8 bases between them.